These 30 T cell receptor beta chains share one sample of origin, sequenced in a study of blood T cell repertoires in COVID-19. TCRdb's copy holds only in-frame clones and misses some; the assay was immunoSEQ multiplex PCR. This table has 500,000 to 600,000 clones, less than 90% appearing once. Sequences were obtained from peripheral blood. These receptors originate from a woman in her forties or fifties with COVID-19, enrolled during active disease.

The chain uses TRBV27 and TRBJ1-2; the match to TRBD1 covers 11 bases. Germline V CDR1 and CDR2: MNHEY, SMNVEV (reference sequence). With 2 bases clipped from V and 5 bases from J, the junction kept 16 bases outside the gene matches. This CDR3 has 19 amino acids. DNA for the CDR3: TGTGCCAGCAGTTTACGGGTTTCGAGGACAGGGGGCTTTATTTATGGCTACACCTTC. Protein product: CASSLRVSRTGGFIYGYTF.

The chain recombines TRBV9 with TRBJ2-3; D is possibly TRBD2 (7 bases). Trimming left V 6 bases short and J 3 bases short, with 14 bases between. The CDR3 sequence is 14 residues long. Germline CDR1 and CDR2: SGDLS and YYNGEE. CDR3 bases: TGTGCCAGCAAAGGGGGGGTCGAAACAGATACGCAGTATTTT. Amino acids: CASKGGVETDTQYF.

CDR3 sequence reads: CASSTVRGTEAFF. For the CDR3, the DNA is TGTGCCAGTAGTACTGTCAGGGGAACTGAAGCTTTCTTT. V gene TRBV19 combines with J gene TRBJ1-1, with a possible D match to TRBD1 (6 bases). The CDR3 has 13 amino acids. Germline V lookup: CDR1 LNHDA, CDR2 SQIVND (reference sequence). Trimming left V 4 bases short and J 5 bases short, with 11 bases between.

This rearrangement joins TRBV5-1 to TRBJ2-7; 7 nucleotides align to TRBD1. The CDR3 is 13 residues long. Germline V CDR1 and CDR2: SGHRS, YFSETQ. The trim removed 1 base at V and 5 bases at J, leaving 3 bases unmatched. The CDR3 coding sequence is TGCGCCAGCAGCTTGTCGACAGGGAACGAGCAGTACTTC. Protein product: CASSLSTGNEQYF.

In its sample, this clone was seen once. CDR3 region: CASSPLAGNSPLHF. The CDR3, as DNA: TGTGCCAGCAGTCCCCTGGCGGGGAATTCACCCCTCCACTTT. The chain couples TRBV28 to TRBJ1-6; D ambiguous. The V gene lost 5 bases and the J gene lost 7 bases, with 12 bases spanning the gap. Germline V CDR1 and CDR2: MDHEN, SYDVKM. The length of the CDR3 is 14 residues.

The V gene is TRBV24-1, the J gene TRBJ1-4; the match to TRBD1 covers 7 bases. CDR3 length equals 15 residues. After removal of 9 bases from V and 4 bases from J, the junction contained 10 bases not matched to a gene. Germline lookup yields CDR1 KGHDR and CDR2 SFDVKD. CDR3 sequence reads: CATGDRMAHNEKLFF. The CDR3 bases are TGTGCCACCGGGGACAGAATGGCTCATAATGAAAAACTGTTTTTT.

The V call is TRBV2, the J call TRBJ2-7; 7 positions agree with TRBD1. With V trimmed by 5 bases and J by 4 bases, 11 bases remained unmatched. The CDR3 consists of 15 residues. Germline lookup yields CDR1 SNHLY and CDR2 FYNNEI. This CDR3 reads CASSSTGFSGYEQYF. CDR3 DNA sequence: TGTGCCAGCAGTTCGACAGGGTTCAGTGGTTACGAGCAGTACTTC.

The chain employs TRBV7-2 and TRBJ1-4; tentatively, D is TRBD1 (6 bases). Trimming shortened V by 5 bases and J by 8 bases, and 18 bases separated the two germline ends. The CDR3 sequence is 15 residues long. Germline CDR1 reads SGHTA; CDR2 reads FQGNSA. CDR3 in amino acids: CASSLLSGEEEKLFF. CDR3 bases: TGTGCCAGCAGCCTACTCTCAGGGGAAGAGGAAAAACTGTTTTTT.

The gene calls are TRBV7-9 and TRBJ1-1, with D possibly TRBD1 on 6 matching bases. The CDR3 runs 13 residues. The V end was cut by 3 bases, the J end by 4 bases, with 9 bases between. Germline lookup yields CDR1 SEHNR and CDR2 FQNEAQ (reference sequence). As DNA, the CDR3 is TGTGCCAGCAGCTTTGACAGGCGCACTGAAGCTTTCTTT. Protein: CASSFDRRTEAFF.

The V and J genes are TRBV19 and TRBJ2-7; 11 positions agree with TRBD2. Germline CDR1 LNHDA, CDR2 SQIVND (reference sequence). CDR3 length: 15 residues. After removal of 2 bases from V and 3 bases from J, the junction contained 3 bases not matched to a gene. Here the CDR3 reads CASSIRLAGIYEQYF. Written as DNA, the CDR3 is TGTGCCAGTAGTATAAGACTAGCGGGGATCTACGAGCAGTACTTC. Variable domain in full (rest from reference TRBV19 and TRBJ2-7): DGGITQSPKYLFRKEGQNVTLSCEQNLNHDAMYWYRQDPGQGLRLIYYSQIVNDFQKGDIAEGYSVSREKKESFPLTVTSAQKNPTAFYLCASSIRLAGIYEQYFGPGTRLTVT.

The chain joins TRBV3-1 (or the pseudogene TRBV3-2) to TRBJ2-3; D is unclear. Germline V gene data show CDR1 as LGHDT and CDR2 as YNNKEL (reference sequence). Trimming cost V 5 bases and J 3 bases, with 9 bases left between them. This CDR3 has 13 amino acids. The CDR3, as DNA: TGTGCCAGCAGCGTCAGGCAGACAGATACGCAGTATTTT. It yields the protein CASSVRQTDTQYF.

For the CDR3, the DNA is TGTGCCAGAAGCTTGCTAATGACCAACTTAGAGGATGAAAAACTGTTTTTT. Protein sequence: CARSLLMTNLEDEKLFF. V is TRBV5-3 and J is TRBJ1-4, with D hard to call. TRBV5-3 is identified as an open reading frame with a role that is uncertain. The CDR3 sequence is 17 residues long. V was pared by 1 base and J by 6 bases, with 19 bases between.

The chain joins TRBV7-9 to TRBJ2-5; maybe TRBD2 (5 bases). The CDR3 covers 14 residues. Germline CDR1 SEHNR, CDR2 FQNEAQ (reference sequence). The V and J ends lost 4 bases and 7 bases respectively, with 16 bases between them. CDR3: CASSSRRLEGTQYF. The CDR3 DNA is TGTGCCAGCAGCTCCCGCCGTCTCGAGGGGACCCAGTACTTC.

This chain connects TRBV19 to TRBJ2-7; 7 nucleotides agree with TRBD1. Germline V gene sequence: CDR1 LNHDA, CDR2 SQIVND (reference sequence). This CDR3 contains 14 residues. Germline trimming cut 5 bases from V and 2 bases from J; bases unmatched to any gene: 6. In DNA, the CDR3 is TGTGCCAGTAGTCCAAGGACAGGTACCTACGAGCAGTACTTC. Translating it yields CASSPRTGTYEQYF.

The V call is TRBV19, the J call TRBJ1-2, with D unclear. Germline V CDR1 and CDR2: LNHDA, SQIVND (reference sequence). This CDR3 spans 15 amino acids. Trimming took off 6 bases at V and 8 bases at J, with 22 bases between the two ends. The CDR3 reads CASSLLIEAVRGYTF. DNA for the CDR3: TGTGCCAGTAGCCTCCTCATCGAGGCAGTACGGGGCTACACCTTC. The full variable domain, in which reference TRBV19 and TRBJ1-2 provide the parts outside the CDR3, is DGGITQSPKYLFRKEGQNVTLSCEQNLNHDAMYWYRQDPGQGLRLIYYSQIVNDFQKGDIAEGYSVSREKKESFPLTVTSAQKNPTAFYLCASSLLIEAVRGYTFGSGTRLTVV.

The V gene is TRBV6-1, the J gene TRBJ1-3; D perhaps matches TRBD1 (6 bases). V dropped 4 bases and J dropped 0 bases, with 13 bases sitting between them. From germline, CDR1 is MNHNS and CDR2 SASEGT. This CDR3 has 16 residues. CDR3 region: CASSARQVDSGNTIYF. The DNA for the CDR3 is TGTGCCAGCAGTGCACGACAGGTCGACTCTGGAAACACCATATATTTT.

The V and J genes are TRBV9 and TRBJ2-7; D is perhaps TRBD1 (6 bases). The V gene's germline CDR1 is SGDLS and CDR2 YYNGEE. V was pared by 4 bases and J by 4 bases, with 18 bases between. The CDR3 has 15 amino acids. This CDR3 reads CASSPQGQAEYEQYF. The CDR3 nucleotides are TGTGCCAGCAGCCCCCAGGGGCAGGCGGAATACGAGCAGTACTTC.

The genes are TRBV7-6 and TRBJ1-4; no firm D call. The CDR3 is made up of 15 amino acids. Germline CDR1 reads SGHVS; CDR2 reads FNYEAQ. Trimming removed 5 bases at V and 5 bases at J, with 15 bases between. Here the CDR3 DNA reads TGTGCCAGCAGCCGGGGTAGGGCCAGAAATGAAAAACTGTTTTTT. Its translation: CASSRGRARNEKLFF.

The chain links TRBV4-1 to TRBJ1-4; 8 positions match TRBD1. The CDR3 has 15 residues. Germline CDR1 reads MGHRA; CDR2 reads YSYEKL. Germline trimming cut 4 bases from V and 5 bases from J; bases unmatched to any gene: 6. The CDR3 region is CASSPIGQGNEKLFF. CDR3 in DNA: TGCGCCAGCAGCCCTATAGGACAGGGAAATGAAAAACTGTTTTTT.

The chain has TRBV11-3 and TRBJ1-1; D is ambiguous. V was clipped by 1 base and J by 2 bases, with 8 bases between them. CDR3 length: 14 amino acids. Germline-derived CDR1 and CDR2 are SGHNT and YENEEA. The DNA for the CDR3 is TGTGCCAGCAGCTTAGGAGGGTTCAACACTGAAGCTTTCTTT. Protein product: CASSLGGFNTEAFF.

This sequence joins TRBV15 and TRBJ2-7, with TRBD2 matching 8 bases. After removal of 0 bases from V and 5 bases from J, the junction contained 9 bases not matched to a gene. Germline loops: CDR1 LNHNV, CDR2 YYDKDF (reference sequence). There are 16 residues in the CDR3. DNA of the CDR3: TGTGCCACCAGCAGAGAAAGGACTAGCCCCCTCCACGAGCAGTACTTC. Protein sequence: CATSRERTSPLHEQYF.

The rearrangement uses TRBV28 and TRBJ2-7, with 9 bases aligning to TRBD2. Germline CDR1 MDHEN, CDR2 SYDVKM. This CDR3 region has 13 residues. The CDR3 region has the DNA TGTGCGGCAGCGGGGGGCCCCTCCTACGAGCAGTACTTC. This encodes CAAAGGPSYEQYF.

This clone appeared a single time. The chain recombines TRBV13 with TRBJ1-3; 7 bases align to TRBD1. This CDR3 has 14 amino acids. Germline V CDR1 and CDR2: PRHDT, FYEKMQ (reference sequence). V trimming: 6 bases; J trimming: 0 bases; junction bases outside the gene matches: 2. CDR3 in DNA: TGTGCCAGCAGGGCAGGGGGCTCTGGAAACACCATATATTTT. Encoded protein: CASRAGGSGNTIYF. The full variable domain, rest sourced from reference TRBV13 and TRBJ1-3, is AAGVIQSPRHLIKEKRETATLKCYPIPRHDTVYWYQQGPGQDPQFLISFYEKMQSDKGSIPDRFSAQQFSDYHSELNMSSLELGDSALYFCASRAGGSGNTIYFGEGSWLTVV.

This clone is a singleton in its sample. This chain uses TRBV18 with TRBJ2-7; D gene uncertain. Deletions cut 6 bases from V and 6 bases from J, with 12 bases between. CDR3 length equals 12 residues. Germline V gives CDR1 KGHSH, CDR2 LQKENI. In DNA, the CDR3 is TGTGCCAGCTCCCCCGGTAATTCCGAGCAGTACTTC. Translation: CASSPGNSEQYF.

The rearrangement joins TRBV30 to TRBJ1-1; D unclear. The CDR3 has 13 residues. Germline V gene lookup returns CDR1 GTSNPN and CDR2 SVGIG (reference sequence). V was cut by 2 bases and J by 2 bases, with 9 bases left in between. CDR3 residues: CAWSSTFNTEAFF. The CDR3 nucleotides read TGTGCCTGGAGTTCGACTTTCAACACTGAAGCTTTCTTT.

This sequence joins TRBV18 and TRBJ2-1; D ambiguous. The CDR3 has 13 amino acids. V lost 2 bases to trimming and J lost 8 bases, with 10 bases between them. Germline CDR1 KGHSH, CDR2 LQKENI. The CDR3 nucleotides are TGTGCCAGCTCACCATTCTTCGAGGATGAGCAGTTCTTC. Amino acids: CASSPFFEDEQFF.

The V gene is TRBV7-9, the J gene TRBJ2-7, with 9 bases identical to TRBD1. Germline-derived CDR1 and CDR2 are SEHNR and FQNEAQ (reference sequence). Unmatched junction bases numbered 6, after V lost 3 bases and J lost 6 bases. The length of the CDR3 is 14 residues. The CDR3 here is CASSLGQGFGEQYF. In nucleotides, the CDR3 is TGTGCCAGCAGCTTGGGACAGGGTTTCGGCGAGCAGTACTTC.

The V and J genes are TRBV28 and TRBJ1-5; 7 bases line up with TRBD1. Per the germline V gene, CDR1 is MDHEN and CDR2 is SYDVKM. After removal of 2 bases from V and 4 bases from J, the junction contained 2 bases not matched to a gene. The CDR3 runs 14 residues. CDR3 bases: TGTGCCAGCAGTTTAGGGACAGAGAATCAGCCCCAGCATTTT. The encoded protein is CASSLGTENQPQHF.

The CDR3 coding sequence is TGCGCCAGCCGACGGGACAGCCTCTCTGGGGCCAACGTCCTGACTTTC. Translating it yields CASRRDSLSGANVLTF. This chain links TRBV5-1 with TRBJ2-6; TRBD1 agrees at 7 bases. V was pared by 7 bases and J by 0 bases, with 7 bases of the junction left unmatched. Germline lookup yields CDR1 SGHRS and CDR2 YFSETQ. This CDR3 is built from 16 residues.

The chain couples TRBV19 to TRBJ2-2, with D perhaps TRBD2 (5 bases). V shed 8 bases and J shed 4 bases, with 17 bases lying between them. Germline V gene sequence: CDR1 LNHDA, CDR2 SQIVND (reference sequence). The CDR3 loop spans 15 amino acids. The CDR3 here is CASLTLGRGTGELFF. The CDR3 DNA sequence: TGTGCCAGTCTTACTCTCGGACGGGGCACCGGGGAGCTGTTTTTT.